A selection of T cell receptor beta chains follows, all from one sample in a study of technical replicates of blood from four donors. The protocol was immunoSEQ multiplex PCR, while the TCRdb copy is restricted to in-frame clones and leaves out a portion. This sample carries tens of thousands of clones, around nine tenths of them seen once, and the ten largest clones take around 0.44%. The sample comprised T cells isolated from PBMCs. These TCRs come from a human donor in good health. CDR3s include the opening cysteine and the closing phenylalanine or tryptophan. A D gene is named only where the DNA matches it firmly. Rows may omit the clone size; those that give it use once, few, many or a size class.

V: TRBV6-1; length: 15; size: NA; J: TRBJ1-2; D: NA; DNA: TGTGCCAGCAGTGAAGTGTTCGGGGAGAACTATGGCTACACCTTC; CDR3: CASSEVFGENYGYTF
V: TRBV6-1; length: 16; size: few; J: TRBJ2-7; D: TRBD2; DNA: TGTGCCAGCAGTGAAGCATTGACGGGAGGGCCCTACGAGCAGTACTTC; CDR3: CASSEALTGGPYEQYF
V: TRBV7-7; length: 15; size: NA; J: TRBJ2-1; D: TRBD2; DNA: TGTGCCAGCAGCTTAGGACTAGCGGGAGTAAATGAGCAGTTCTTC; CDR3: CASSLGLAGVNEQFF
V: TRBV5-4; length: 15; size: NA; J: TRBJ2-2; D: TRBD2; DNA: TGTGCCAGCAGTTTTGGGGCGGGGGTCACCGGGGAGCTGTTTTTT; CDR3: CASSFGAGVTGELFF
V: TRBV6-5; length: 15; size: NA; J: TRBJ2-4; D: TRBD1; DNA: TGTGCCAGCAGTGTCGGGACAGTAGCCAAAAACATTCAGTACTTC; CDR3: CASSVGTVAKNIQYF
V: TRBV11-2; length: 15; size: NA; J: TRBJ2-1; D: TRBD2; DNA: TGTGCCAGCAGCCCCCTAGCGGGAGAAGGGAATGAGCAGTTCTTC; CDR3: CASSPLAGEGNEQFF
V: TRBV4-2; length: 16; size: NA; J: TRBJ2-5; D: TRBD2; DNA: TGTGCCAGCAGCCAAGGATGGACTAGCGTTAAAGAGACCCAGTACTTC; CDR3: CASSQGWTSVKETQYF
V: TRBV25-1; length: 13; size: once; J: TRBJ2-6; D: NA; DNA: TGTGCCAGCACTCTAGCCGGGGCCAACGTCCTGACTTTC; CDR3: CASTLAGANVLTF
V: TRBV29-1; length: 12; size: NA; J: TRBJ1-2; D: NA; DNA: TGCAGCGTTGGTGGGGCCCTCTATGGCTACACCTTC; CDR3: CSVGGALYGYTF
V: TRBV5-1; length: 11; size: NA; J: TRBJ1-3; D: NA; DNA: TGCGCCAGCAGCCTAGGGGACACCATATATTTT; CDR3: CASSLGDTIYF
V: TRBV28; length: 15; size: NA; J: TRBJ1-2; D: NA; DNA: TGTGCCAGCTGTACCGGGACATATATATCCTATGGCTACACCTTC; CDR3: CASCTGTYISYGYTF
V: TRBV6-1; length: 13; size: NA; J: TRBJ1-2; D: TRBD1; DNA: TGTGCCAGCAGTCCCACAGGGGTTCATGGCTACACCTTC; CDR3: CASSPTGVHGYTF
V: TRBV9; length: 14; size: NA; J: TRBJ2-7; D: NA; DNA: TGTGCCAGCAGCGTAACAGGGCATAACGACGAGCAGTACTTC; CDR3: CASSVTGHNDEQYF
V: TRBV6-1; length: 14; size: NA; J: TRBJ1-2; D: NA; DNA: TGTGCCAGCAGTGAAGTAGGGGGGGTGAACGGCTACACCTTC; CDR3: CASSEVGGVNGYTF
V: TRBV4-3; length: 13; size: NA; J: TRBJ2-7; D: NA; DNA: TGCGCCTCCTCCCCCGGGACACCCTACGAGCAGTACTTC; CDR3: CASSPGTPYEQYF
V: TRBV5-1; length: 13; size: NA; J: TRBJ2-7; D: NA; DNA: TGCGCCAGCAGCCGCGGGTTCTCCTACGAGCAGTACTTC; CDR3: CASSRGFSYEQYF